The T cell receptor beta chain under discussion was sequenced for a study of blood T cells in healthy people across ages. The use of a sample-barcoded 5' primer and a J-beta primer mix characterized a second PCR of about 7 to 12 cycles. Every individual sample yielded 3 million or more paired-end reads (each containing CDR3). One entry per CDR3 protein, called by TCRdb with MiXCR from the 5' RACE reads. The sample records over a million distinct CDR3 sequences, roughly 45% being singletons. General study results and limits: Per-million-T-cell TCR beta diversity fell roughly linearly with age. Aged donors had fewer naive CD4+ cells and lower diversity than long-lived donors.

As regards this clonotype: Its antigen is unknown.

CDR3 length: 13 residues. V was trimmed by 10 bases and J by 4 bases, leaving 14 bases between them. CDR1 is MNHNS and CDR2 is SASEGT in the germline V gene. The receptor comes from a woman aged 18-30 years in good health. The chain combines TRBV6-1 with TRBJ2-1; D is unresolved. Sequenced sample: blood. CDR3 region: CAIQDPTYNEQFF. In DNA form, the CDR3 reads TGTGCCATCCAGGACCCCACTTACAATGAGCAGTTCTTC.